The 21 T cell receptor beta chains presented below share a single source sample, sequenced in a study of T cell repertoires in cytomegalovirus infection (dated by TCRdb to about 2019). Read against the paper, the sample's treatment or condition label means: in vitro stimulation with specific CMV peptide epitopes to enrich CMV-specific T cells. No antigen is known for these receptors. Sequencing instrument: Illumina HiSeq 1500. TCRdb reworked the public reads: Q25 trimming with fastp, MiXCR clone assembly, productive beta chains retained. Every CDR3 protein is listed once, alongside the most common genes and DNA of its rows. In this sample the table shows fewer than 1,000,000 distinct CDR3 sequences, approximately 33% of which occur a single time. The top ten hold roughly 13% of the sample. Material: cultured CD8+ T cells from PBMCs, obtained from culture after CMV antigen stimulation. These receptors all stem from a human donor in good health (CMV status not recorded). Some clones in this sample may be carry-over from other donors' samples.

This clonotype was observed a handful of times. This chain connects TRBV10-3 to TRBJ2-2; 9 bases align to TRBD1. Looked up from germline, CDR1 is ENHRY and CDR2 is SYGVKD. V shed 2 bases, J shed 3 bases, and the junction held 4 bases outside the gene matches. This CDR3 has 16 amino acids. In DNA, the CDR3 is TGTGCCATCAGTGAGGAGGGACAGGGACACACCGGGGAGCTGTTTTTT. Encoded protein: CAISEEGQGHTGELFF.

The chain recombines TRBV27 with TRBJ2-3; 10 bases align to TRBD2. Germline V CDR1 and CDR2: MNHEY, SMNVEV (reference sequence). The CDR3 has 17 amino acids. Germline trimming cut 4 bases from V and 1 base from J; bases unmatched to any gene: 8. DNA of the CDR3: TGTGCCAGCAGTTACCTAGCGGGGGTGCAAGGCACAGATACGCAGTATTTT. Its protein product is CASSYLAGVQGTDTQYF.

V is TRBV28 and J is TRBJ1-2, with 7 positions matching TRBD1. Trimming removed 3 bases from V and 5 bases from J; junction bases left unmatched: 12. CDR1 is MDHEN and CDR2 is SYDVKM in the germline V gene. CDR3 length: 16 amino acids. The CDR3 reads CASSFTWARGDYGYTF. The CDR3 coding sequence is TGTGCCAGCAGTTTTACGTGGGCCAGGGGGGATTATGGCTACACCTTC.

With respect to this clonotype: This is likely a read error, given that the CDR3 carries no conserved phenylalanine or tryptophan at its end. The chain employs TRBV6-6 and TRBJ2-7; 9 bases align to TRBD1. Per the germline V gene, CDR1 is MNHNY and CDR2 is SVGAGI (reference sequence). After removal of 5 bases from V and 6 bases from J, the junction contained 14 bases not matched to a gene. There are 16 residues in the CDR3. CDR3 loop: CASSPSMTGGHLEQYL. DNA of the CDR3: TGTGCCAGCAGTCCCTCCATGACAGGGGGGCATCTCGAGCAGTACCTC.

The chain combines TRBV27 with TRBJ2-7, with 7 nucleotides matching TRBD1. Trimming took 7 bases from V and 2 from J; bases not matched to a gene: 5. The V gene's germline CDR1 is MNHEY and CDR2 SMNVEV (reference sequence). The CDR3 consists of 13 residues. CDR3 DNA: TGTGCCAGCAAGGGGGCAGACCCCTACGAGCAGTACGTC. Residues: CASKGADPYEQYV.

V is TRBV29-1 and J is TRBJ1-1; unclear D gene. The CDR3 is 12 amino acids. Trimming cost V 6 bases and J 3 bases, with 11 bases left between them. Germline V gene lookup returns CDR1 SQVTM and CDR2 ANQGSEA. CDR3 loop: CSVADGDTEAFF. CDR3 in DNA: TGCAGCGTCGCGGACGGGGACACTGAAGCTTTCTTT.

Ten or more counts support this clonotype. V and J are TRBV5-6 and TRBJ1-3, with D possibly TRBD1 on 6 matching bases. The CDR3 is 15 residues long. The V end was cut by 4 bases, the J end by 0 bases, with 11 bases between. Germline values: CDR1 SGHDT, CDR2 YYEEEE. In DNA, the CDR3 is TGTGCCAGCAGCCGGACAGATTTCTCTGGAAACACCATATATTTT. Its protein is CASSRTDFSGNTIYF.

This clonotype turned up a few times. The chain links TRBV6-5 to TRBJ2-7, with 9 bases that match TRBD2. The CDR3 has 20 residues. J was trimmed by 0 bases and V by 7 bases; bases with no gene match: 22. Germline values: CDR1 MNHEY, CDR2 SVGAGI. The DNA for the CDR3 is TGTGCCAGCATCAATCCCCAAGGAGTAGCGGGGGTACTAGTCTCCTACGAGCAGTACGTC. Its protein product is CASINPQGVAGVLVSYEQYV.

V gene TRBV4-1 combines with J gene TRBJ2-7, with D possibly being TRBD2 (7 bases). The germline CDR1 and CDR2 sequences are MGHRA and YSYEKL. Trimming took 0 bases from V and 3 from J, leaving 24 bases between them. The CDR3 runs to 19 residues. CDR3 in amino acids: CASSQDLGDGGPPHYEQYV. The CDR3 DNA follows: TGCGCCAGCAGCCAAGATCTTGGAGACGGGGGGCCACCCCACTACGAGCAGTACGTC.

The chain combines TRBV27 with TRBJ1-2; 8 bases align to TRBD1. Germline CDR1 MNHEY, CDR2 SMNVEV (reference sequence). CDR3 size: 13 residues. V trimming: 3 bases; J trimming: 8 bases; junction bases outside the gene matches: 5. The CDR3 region has the DNA TGTGCCAGCAGTTTTGGCCAGGGGGCAGGCTACACCTTC. Its translation: CASSFGQGAGYTF.

In this sample, this clonotype turned up a few times. The J gene is TRBJ1-1, the V gene TRBV13; tentatively, D is TRBD1 (5 bases). The germline V gene encodes CDR1 PRHDT and CDR2 FYEKMQ (reference sequence). Between the trimmed V and J ends, which lost 3 bases and 0 bases, there was a span of 14 bases. The CDR3 has 16 residues. CDR3 in amino acids: CASSLGQGPMNTEAFF. In DNA form, the CDR3 reads TGTGCCAGCAGCTTGGGGCAGGGACCCATGAACACTGAAGCTTTCTTT.

This clonotype has just a few counts. The chain carries TRBV6-2 or TRBV6-3 and TRBJ2-7; 7 positions match TRBD1. V trimming: 2 bases; J trimming: 3 bases; junction bases outside the gene matches: 4. Germline V gene lookup returns CDR1 MNHEY and CDR2 SVGEGT. The CDR3 has 14 amino acids. CDR3 nucleotide sequence: TGTGCCAGCAGTTACCGGTCAGGGGGCTACGAGCAGTACGTC. It specifies CASSYRSGGYEQYV.

This chain links TRBV10-3 with TRBJ1-2; perhaps TRBD1 as D (5 bases). CDR3 length: 17 amino acids. Trimming took off 3 bases at V and 2 bases at J, with 19 bases between the two ends. Per the germline V gene, CDR1 is ENHRY and CDR2 is SYGVKD. DNA for the CDR3: TGTGCCATCAGTGACCCAATTTTCAGGGAGAAGAACTATGGCTACACCTTC. It encodes CAISDPIFREKNYGYTF.

J is TRBJ1-1 and V is TRBV12-3 or TRBV12-4, with D tentatively TRBD1 (6 bases). The CDR3 loop spans 14 amino acids. V dropped 7 bases and J dropped 1 base, with 13 bases sitting between them. The DNA for the CDR3 is TGTGCCAGCACCAAGACAGGCCCGAACACTGAAGCTTTCTTT. This translates into CASTKTGPNTEAFF.

V and J are TRBV27 and TRBJ2-1; D gene ambiguous. Germline CDR1 is MNHEY and CDR2 is SMNVEV (reference sequence). CDR3 size: 13 residues. The ends were cut back, 1 base at V and 7 bases at J, with 8 bases in the middle. CDR3 nucleotide sequence: TGTGCCAGCAGTTTATGGTTACCGAATGAGCAGTTCTTC. Its protein is CASSLWLPNEQFF.

The CDR3 nucleotides are TGTGCCATCAGTGAACCGGGACTAGCGGGGAAGAATGAGCAGTTCTTC. Its translation: CAISEPGLAGKNEQFF. The genes are TRBV10-3 and TRBJ2-1, with 13 bases identical to TRBD2. Per the germline V gene, CDR1 is ENHRY and CDR2 is SYGVKD. V dropped 3 bases and J dropped 7; count of bases not matched to a gene: 6. The CDR3 length is 16 residues.

The rearrangement links TRBV10-3 to TRBJ2-1; 11 bases map to TRBD2. Per the germline V gene, CDR1 is ENHRY and CDR2 is SYGVKD. V lost 6 bases to trimming and J lost 0 bases; unmatched junction nucleotides: 13. The CDR3 contains 19 residues. The CDR3 loop is CAIRPTSGDTMSSYNEQFF. DNA for the CDR3: TGTGCCATCAGACCGACTAGCGGGGATACAATGAGCTCCTACAATGAGCAGTTCTTC.

The J gene is TRBJ2-7, the V gene TRBV19; either TRBD1 or TRBD2 may fit D (5 bases each). The CDR3 contains 14 residues. V shed 3 bases and J shed 6 bases, with 15 bases lying between them. The germline CDR1 and CDR2 sequences are LNHDA and SQIVND (reference sequence). The CDR3 loop is CASSIEGSASEQYF. For the CDR3, the DNA is TGTGCCAGTAGTATTGAGGGGTCGGCTAGCGAGCAGTACTTC.

This chain links TRBV6-2 or TRBV6-3 with TRBJ2-1, with 9 bases that match TRBD2. Per germline, CDR1 MNHEY and CDR2 SVGEGT. This CDR3 has 16 amino acids. V trimming: 0 bases; J trimming: 9 bases; junction bases outside the gene matches: 9. The CDR3 reads CASSYSSAGGPFEQFF. The CDR3, as DNA: TGTGCCAGCAGTTACTCGAGTGCGGGGGGGCCATTTGAGCAGTTCTTC.

This clonotype appeared a few times. This chain connects TRBV7-4 to TRBJ1-2; D unclear. V lost 1 base, J lost 1 base, and 10 bases lay in between. CDR1 is SGHVT, CDR2 SQSDAQ, per germline. The CDR3 has 15 amino acids. As DNA, the CDR3 is TGTGCCAGCAGCTTAGACAGAATCTTTAACTATGGCTACACCTTC. It translates to CASSLDRIFNYGYTF.

The rearrangement links TRBV6-1 to TRBJ1-6; D might be TRBD1 (5 bases). The CDR3 length is 13 residues. V was trimmed by 5 bases and J by 14 bases, leaving 16 bases between them. Germline-derived CDR1 and CDR2 are MNHNS and SASEGT. CDR3 in DNA: TGTGCCAGCAGTAACTCCGGGACCCGAACCCTCCACTTT. Its translation: CASSNSGTRTLHF.